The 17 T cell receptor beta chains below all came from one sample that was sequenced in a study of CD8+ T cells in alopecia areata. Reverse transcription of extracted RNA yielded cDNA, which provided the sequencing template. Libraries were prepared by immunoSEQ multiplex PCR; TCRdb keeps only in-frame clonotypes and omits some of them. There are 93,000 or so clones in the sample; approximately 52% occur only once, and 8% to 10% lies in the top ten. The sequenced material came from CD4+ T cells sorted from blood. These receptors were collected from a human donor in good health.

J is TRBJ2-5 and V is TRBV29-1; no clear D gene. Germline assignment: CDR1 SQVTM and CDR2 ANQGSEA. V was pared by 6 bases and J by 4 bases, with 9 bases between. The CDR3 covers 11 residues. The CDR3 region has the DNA TGCAGCGTCCCGTTGGCAGAGACCCAGTACTTC. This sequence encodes CSVPLAETQYF.

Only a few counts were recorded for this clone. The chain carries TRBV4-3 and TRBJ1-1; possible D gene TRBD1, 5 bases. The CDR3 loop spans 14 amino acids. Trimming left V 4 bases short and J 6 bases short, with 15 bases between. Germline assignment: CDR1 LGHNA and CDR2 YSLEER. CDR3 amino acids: CASSPVSRGAEAFF. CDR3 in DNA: TGCGCCAGCAGCCCCGTAAGTAGGGGAGCTGAAGCTTTCTTT.

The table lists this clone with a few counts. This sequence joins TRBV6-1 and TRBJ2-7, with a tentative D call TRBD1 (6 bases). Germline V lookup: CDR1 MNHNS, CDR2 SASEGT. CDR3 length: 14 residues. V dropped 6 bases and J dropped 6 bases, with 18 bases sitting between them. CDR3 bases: TGTGCCAGCAGGCCAGGTCAGGGGATCTCCGAGCAGTACTTC. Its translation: CASRPGQGISEQYF.

The DNA of the CDR3 is TGTGCCAGCAGACTAGGGGGAGGATTCGGTGAGCAGTTCTTC. This encodes CASRLGGGFGEQFF. The rearrangement uses TRBV6-5 and TRBJ2-1, with D perhaps being TRBD1 or TRBD2 (6 bases each). This CDR3 is built from 14 residues. Germline V gives CDR1 MNHEY, CDR2 SVGAGI. The V gene lost 6 bases and the J gene lost 9 bases, with 18 bases spanning the gap.

The CDR3 loop reads CASSSGTTTNEKLFF. The CDR3 DNA sequence: TGCGCCAGCAGCTCCGGGACCACAACTAATGAAAAACTGTTTTTT. The genes are TRBV5-1 and TRBJ1-4; perhaps TRBD1 as D (5 bases). Germline V gene sequence: CDR1 SGHRS, CDR2 YFSETQ. Trimming shortened V by 3 bases and J by 0 bases, and 9 bases separated the two germline ends. The CDR3 is 15 residues long.

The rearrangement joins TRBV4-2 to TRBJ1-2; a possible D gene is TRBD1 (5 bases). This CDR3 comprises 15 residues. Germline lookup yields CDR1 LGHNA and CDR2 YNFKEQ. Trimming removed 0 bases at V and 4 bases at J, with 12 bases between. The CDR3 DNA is TGTGCCAGCAGCCAAGATGGGGCGGTCAGCTATGGCTACACCTTC. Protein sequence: CASSQDGAVSYGYTF.

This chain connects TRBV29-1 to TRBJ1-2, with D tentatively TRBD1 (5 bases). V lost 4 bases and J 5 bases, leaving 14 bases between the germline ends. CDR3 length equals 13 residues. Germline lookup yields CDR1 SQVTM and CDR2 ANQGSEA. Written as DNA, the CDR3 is TGCAGCGTTGGATGGTCAGGGAAATATGGCTACACCTTC. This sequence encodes CSVGWSGKYGYTF.

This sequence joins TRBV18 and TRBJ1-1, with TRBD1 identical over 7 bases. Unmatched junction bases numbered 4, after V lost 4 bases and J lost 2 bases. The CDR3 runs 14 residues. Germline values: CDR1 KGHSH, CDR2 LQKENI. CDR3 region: CASSLTGENTEAFF. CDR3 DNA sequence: TGTGCCAGCTCACTTACAGGGGAAAACACTGAAGCTTTCTTT.

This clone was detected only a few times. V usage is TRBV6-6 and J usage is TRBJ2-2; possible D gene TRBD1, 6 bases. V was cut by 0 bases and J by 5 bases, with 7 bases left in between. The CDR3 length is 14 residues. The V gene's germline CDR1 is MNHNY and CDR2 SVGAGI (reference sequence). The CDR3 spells CASSYSGATGELFF. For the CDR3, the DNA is TGTGCCAGCAGTTACTCGGGGGCTACCGGGGAGCTGTTTTTT.

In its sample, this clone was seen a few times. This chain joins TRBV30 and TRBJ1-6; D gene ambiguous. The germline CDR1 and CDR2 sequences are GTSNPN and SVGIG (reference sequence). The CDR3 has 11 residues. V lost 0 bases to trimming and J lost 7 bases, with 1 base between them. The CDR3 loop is CAWSVNSPLHF. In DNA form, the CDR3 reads TGTGCCTGGAGTGTAAATTCACCCCTCCACTTT.

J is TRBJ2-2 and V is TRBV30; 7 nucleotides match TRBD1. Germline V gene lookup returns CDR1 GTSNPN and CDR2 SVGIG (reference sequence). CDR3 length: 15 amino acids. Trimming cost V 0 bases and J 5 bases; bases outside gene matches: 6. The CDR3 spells CAWSVRDRATGELFF. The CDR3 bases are TGTGCCTGGAGTGTACGGGACAGAGCAACCGGGGAGCTGTTTTTT.

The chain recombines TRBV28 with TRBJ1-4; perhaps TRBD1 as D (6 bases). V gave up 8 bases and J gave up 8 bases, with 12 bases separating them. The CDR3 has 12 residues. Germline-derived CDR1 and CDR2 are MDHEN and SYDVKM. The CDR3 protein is CASGGQAEKLFF. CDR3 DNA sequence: TGTGCCAGCGGGGGGCAGGCGGAAAAACTGTTTTTT.

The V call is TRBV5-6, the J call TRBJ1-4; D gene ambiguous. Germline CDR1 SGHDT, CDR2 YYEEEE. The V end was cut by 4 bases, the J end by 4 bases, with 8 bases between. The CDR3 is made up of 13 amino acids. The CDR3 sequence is CASSTQLNEKLFF. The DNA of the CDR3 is TGTGCCAGCAGCACACAGCTTAATGAAAAACTGTTTTTT.

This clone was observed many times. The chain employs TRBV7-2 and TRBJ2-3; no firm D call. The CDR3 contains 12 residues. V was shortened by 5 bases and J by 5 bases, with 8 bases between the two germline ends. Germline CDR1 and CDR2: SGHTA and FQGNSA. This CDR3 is CASSPVGDTQYF. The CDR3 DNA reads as TGTGCCAGCAGCCCAGTTGGAGATACGCAGTATTTT.

In DNA, the CDR3 is TGTGCCAGCAGCGGGGGTGTGAACACTGAAGCTTTCTTT. It is translated as CASSGGVNTEAFF. V is TRBV7-2 and J is TRBJ1-1, with D possibly being TRBD1 (5 bases). Germline lookup yields CDR1 SGHTA and CDR2 FQGNSA. The CDR3 sequence is 13 residues long. Trimming removed 5 bases from V and 0 bases from J, with 7 bases in between.

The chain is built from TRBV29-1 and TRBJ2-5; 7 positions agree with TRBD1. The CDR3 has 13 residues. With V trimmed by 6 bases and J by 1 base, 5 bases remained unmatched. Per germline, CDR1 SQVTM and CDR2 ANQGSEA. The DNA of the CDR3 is TGCAGCGTGTCTAGGGACAGCCAAGAGACCCAGTACTTC. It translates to CSVSRDSQETQYF.

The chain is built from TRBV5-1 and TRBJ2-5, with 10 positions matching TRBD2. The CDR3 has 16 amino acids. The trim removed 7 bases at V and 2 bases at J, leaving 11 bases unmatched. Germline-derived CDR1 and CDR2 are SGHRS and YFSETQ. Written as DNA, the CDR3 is TGCGCCAGCTCCCCGTCTAGCGGGGGTGGGCAAGAGACCCAGTACTTC. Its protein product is CASSPSSGGGQETQYF.